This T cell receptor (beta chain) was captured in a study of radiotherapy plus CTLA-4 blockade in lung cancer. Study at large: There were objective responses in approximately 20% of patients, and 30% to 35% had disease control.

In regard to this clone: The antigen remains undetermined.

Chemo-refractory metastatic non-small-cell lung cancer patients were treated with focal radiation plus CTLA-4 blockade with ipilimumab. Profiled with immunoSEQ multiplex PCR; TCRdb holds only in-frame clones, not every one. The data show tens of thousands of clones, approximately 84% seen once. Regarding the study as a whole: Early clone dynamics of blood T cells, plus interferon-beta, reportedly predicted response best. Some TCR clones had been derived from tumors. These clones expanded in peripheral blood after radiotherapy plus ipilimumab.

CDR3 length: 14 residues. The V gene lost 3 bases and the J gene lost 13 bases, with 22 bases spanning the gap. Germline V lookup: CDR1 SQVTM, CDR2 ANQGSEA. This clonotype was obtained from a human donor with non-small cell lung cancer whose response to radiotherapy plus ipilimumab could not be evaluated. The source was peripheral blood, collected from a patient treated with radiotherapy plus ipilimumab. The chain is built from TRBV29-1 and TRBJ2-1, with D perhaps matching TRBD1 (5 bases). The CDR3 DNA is TGCAGCGTTGACGGATGGGCAGGGTTCCCCCTTCAGTTCTTC. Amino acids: CSVDGWAGFPLQFF.